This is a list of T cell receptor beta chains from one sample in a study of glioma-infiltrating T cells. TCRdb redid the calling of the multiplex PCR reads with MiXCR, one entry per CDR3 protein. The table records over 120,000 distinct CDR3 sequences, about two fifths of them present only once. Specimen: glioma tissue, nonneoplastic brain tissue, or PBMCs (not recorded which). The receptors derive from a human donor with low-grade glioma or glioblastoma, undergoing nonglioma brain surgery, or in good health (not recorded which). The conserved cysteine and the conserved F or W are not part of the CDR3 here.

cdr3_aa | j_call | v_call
SASMVVAYGYT | TRBJ1-2 | TRBV20-1
ASSYVGDTEAF | TRBJ1-1 | TRBV6-6
ASTTGTGSTTQY | TRBJ2-3 | TRBV27
ASSEAGRRGDTIY | TRBJ1-3 | TRBV6-1
ASSTLGAGEETQY | TRBJ2-5 | TRBV6-1
SASRGLEYNSPLH | TRBJ1-6 | TRBV20-1
ASSLSSRTEAF | TRBJ1-1 | TRBV27
ASSLPGQGAEAF | TRBJ1-1 | TRBV19
ASREQGANTEAF | TRBJ1-1 | TRBV6-1
ASGHRTSHSTDTQY | TRBJ2-3 | TRBV6-1
ASSELLAGGVDTQY | TRBJ2-3 | TRBV25-1
ASLVQEVYT | TRBJ1-2 | TRBV6-6
ASSLDDRVVYGYT | TRBJ1-2 | TRBV4-1
ASRLLGNGELF | TRBJ2-2 | TRBV6-2/TRBV6-3
ASRLAGSYEQY | TRBJ2-7 | TRBV27
ASRGERGSDEQY | TRBJ2-7 | TRBV28
ASSADGGATDTQY | TRBJ2-3 | TRBV7-2
ASSPGTGYNEQF | TRBJ2-1 | TRBV27
ASLSHKEY | TRBJ2-7 | TRBV6-1
ASSRIDSSYNEQF | TRBJ2-1 | TRBV2
ASSLGFQTQY | TRBJ2-5 | TRBV7-9
ASSLVQGYQETQY | TRBJ2-5 | TRBV28
SANRLEGHEQF | TRBJ2-1 | TRBV20-1
ASRQGYYGYT | TRBJ1-2 | TRBV28
SARQQGDGYT | TRBJ1-2 | TRBV20-1
ASSWGDVWPQH | TRBJ1-5 | TRBV27
ASRKGGTYEQY | TRBJ2-7 | TRBV25-1
SVLDVDEQY | TRBJ2-7 | TRBV29-1
ASSRGVYQGTPKETQY | TRBJ2-5 | TRBV6-1
ASSQIYGEQY | TRBJ2-7 | TRBV6-2/TRBV6-3
ASSPDNQNTEAF | TRBJ1-1 | TRBV12-3/TRBV12-4
ATSSGGASNEQF | TRBJ2-1 | TRBV6-1
ASSLGQSMNTEAF | TRBJ1-1 | TRBV7-9
ASSPGHPRDTEAF | TRBJ1-1 | TRBV18
ASSLTGSSYNEQF | TRBJ2-1 | TRBV7-3
ATSRGDSNTIY | TRBJ1-3 | TRBV15
SARTSGQTQY | TRBJ2-5 | TRBV20-1
ASRLGRSCEQY | TRBJ2-7 | TRBV6-2/TRBV6-3
ASSERMGDYGYT | TRBJ1-2 | TRBV6-1
SARTGLAF | TRBJ1-1 | TRBV20-1
ANSINRGWYEQY | TRBJ2-7 | TRBV28
SARTARDYGYT | TRBJ1-2 | TRBV20-1
ASRHRQGGTYEQY | TRBJ2-7 | TRBV28
SAPPLATSTDTQY | TRBJ2-3 | TRBV20-1
ASTPQGQGLNYGYT | TRBJ1-2 | TRBV12-3/TRBV12-4
ASSLYGQGTHEQY | TRBJ2-7 | TRBV27